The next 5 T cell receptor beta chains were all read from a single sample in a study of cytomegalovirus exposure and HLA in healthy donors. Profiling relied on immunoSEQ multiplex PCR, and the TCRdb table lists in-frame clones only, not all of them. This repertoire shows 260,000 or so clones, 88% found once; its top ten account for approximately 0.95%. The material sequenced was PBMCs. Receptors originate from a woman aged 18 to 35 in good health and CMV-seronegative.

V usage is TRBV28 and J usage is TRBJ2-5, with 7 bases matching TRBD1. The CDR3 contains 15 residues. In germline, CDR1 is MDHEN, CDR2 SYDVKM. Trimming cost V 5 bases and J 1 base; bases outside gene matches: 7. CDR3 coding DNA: TGTGCCAGCAGTCAAGGCAGGGGGACCCAAGAGACCCAGTACTTC. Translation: CASSQGRGTQETQYF.

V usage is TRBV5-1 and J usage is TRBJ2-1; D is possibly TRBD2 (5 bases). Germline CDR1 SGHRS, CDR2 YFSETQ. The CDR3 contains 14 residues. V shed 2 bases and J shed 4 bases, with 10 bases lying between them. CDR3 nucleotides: TGCGCCAGCAGCTTTAGCGATGGGTACAATGAGCAGTTCTTC. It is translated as CASSFSDGYNEQFF.

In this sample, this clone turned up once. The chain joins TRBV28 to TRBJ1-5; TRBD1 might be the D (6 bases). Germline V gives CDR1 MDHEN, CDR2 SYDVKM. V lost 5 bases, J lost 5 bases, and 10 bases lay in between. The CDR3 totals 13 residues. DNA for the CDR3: TGTGCCAGCAGTGATCCAGGGGATCAGCCCCAGCATTTT. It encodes CASSDPGDQPQHF.

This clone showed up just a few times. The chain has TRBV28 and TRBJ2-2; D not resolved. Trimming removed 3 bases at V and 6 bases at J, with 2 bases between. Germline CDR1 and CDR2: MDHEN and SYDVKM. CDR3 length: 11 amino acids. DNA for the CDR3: TGTGCCAGCAGTTTCTCCGGGGAGCTGTTTTTT. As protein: CASSFSGELFF. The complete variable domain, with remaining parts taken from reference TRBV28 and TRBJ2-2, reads DVKVTQSSRYLVKRTGEKVFLECVQDMDHENMFWYRQDPGLGLRLIYFSYDVKMKEKGDIPEGYSVSREKKERFSLILESASTNQTSMYLCASSFSGELFFGEGSRLTVL.

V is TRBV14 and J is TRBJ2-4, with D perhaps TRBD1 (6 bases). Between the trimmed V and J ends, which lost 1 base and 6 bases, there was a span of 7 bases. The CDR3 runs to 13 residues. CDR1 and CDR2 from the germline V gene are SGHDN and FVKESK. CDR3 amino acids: CASSQGGGNIQYF. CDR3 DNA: TGTGCCAGCAGCCAAGGAGGGGGAAACATTCAGTACTTC.